This passage covers 29 T cell receptor beta chains from one sample sequenced in a study of blood T cell repertoires in COVID-19. Sequencing used immunoSEQ multiplex PCR; TCRdb keeps in-frame clones, though not all of them. Of 350,000 to 450,000 clones in the sample, about nine tenths were seen once. The material sequenced was peripheral blood. The receptor source for this set is a middle-aged woman with COVID-19, enrolled during active disease.

Only a few counts were recorded for this clone. The chain carries TRBV7-2 and TRBJ1-5; D ambiguous. This CDR3 has 14 residues. Germline V gives CDR1 SGHTA, CDR2 FQGNSA. The V and J ends lost 5 bases and 2 bases respectively, with 10 bases between them. The CDR3 DNA follows: TGTGCCAGCAGCCAACAGAGGGGCAATCAGCCCCAGCATTTT. It translates to CASSQQRGNQPQHF.

The chain links TRBV10-3 to TRBJ1-2; D remains unclear. The CDR3 is 16 amino acids. Between the trimmed V and J ends, which lost 6 bases and 5 bases, there was a span of 22 bases. CDR1 and CDR2 from the germline V gene are ENHRY and SYGVKD. This CDR3 reads CAIRATDWRGTYGYTF. The DNA for the CDR3 is TGTGCCATCAGGGCGACGGATTGGCGGGGAACTTATGGCTACACCTTC.

The gene calls are TRBV5-1 and TRBJ2-6; TRBD1 matches at 9 bases. With 4 bases clipped from V and 5 bases from J, the junction kept 4 bases outside the gene matches. Looked up from germline, CDR1 is SGHRS and CDR2 is YFSETQ. This CDR3 is 15 amino acids long. The DNA for the CDR3 is TGCGCCAGCAGCGGGGGACAGGGCTGGGCCAACGTCCTGACTTTC. Protein: CASSGGQGWANVLTF.

In this sample, this clone turned up a few times. The chain links TRBV5-4 to TRBJ1-3; D is possibly TRBD1 (6 bases). The germline V and J ends were trimmed by 3 bases and 0 bases, with 13 bases remaining between them. CDR3 size: 16 residues. The V gene's germline CDR1 is SGHNT and CDR2 YYREEE (reference sequence). The CDR3 protein is CASSSSGVISGNTIYF. CDR3 DNA sequence: TGTGCCAGCAGCTCCTCAGGGGTCATCTCTGGAAACACCATATATTTT. Full variable domain (rest looked up from reference TRBV5-4 and TRBJ1-3): ETGVTQSPTHLIKTRGQQVTLRCSSQSGHNTVSWYQQALGQGPQFIFQYYREEENGRGNFPPRFSGLQFPNYSSELNVNALELDDSALYLCASSSSGVISGNTIYFGEGSWLTVV.

The chain uses TRBV3-1 (or the pseudogene TRBV3-2) and TRBJ1-4; D is unresolved. V lost 1 base, J lost 3 bases, and 6 bases lay in between. The CDR3 loop spans 14 amino acids. Germline V gene data show CDR1 as LGHDT and CDR2 as YNNKEL (reference sequence). CDR3 in amino acids: CASSQVISNEKLFF. The CDR3 coding sequence is TGTGCCAGCAGCCAAGTAATCTCTAATGAAAAACTGTTTTTT.

The rearrangement joins TRBV10-3 to TRBJ1-1; D is uncertain. Trimming pared 4 bases from V and 1 base from J, leaving 7 bases between. Germline lookup yields CDR1 ENHRY and CDR2 SYGVKD. The CDR3 is 13 residues long. In DNA form, the CDR3 reads TGTGCCATCAGTGTACGGGGGAACACTGAAGCTTTCTTT. Residues: CAISVRGNTEAFF.

V usage is TRBV12-3 or TRBV12-4 and J usage is TRBJ1-1; D might be TRBD1 (6 bases). The CDR3 totals 11 residues. V gave up 6 bases and J gave up 12 bases, with 14 bases separating them. The CDR3 loop reads CASSTGSLPFF. CDR3 sequence (DNA): TGTGCCAGCAGCACAGGGAGCCTACCTTTCTTT.

The chain links TRBV7-2 to TRBJ1-3; weak D call: TRBD1 (6 bases). Germline loops: CDR1 SGHTA, CDR2 FQGNSA. The CDR3 spans 18 residues. V was shortened by 1 base and J by 1 base, with 17 bases between the two germline ends. The CDR3 sequence is CASSLVPMGAGSGNTIYF. The CDR3 nucleotides are TGTGCCAGCAGCTTAGTCCCGATGGGGGCGGGTTCTGGAAACACCATATATTTT.

V usage is TRBV7-2 and J usage is TRBJ1-1; D unresolved. This CDR3 comprises 13 residues. V dropped 1 base and J dropped 7 bases, with 10 bases sitting between them. Germline lookup yields CDR1 SGHTA and CDR2 FQGNSA. The CDR3, as DNA: TGTGCCAGCAGCTTAGGATTGACTTTTGAAGCTTTCTTT. Amino acid sequence: CASSLGLTFEAFF.

This chain connects TRBV4-3 to TRBJ1-3; no clear D. V lost 0 bases to trimming and J lost 0 bases, with 6 bases between them. Germline V gene sequence: CDR1 LGHNA, CDR2 YSLEER. This CDR3 is 15 amino acids long. In DNA, the CDR3 is TGCGCCAGCAGCCAAGACAGTTTCTCTGGAAACACCATATATTTT. Its protein product is CASSQDSFSGNTIYF.

The chain carries TRBV28 and TRBJ2-5; D gene uncertain. The CDR3 has 16 amino acids. The germline gives CDR1 MDHEN, CDR2 SYDVKM. V lost 6 bases and J lost 5, with 22 bases in between. CDR3 loop: CASSPPGALGRETQYF. In DNA, the CDR3 is TGTGCCAGCAGCCCACCTGGAGCCTTAGGAAGGGAGACCCAGTACTTC.

The chain employs TRBV5-4 and TRBJ2-5, with 7 bases fitting TRBD1. V was clipped by 2 bases and J by 2 bases; unmatched bases: 3. Per germline, CDR1 SGHNT and CDR2 YYREEE (reference sequence). The CDR3 is made up of 14 amino acids. The DNA for the CDR3 is TGTGCCAGCAGCTTAGGGACAGCGCAAGAGACCCAGTACTTC. Its protein product is CASSLGTAQETQYF.

The chain couples TRBV6-5 to TRBJ2-7; no definite D call. Trimming cost V 5 bases and J 4 bases, with 12 bases left between them. The CDR3 spans 13 residues. Germline loops: CDR1 MNHEY, CDR2 SVGAGI. In DNA form, the CDR3 reads TGTGCCAGCAGTCCCATCCGGTCATACGAGCAGTACTTC. Translated, it gives CASSPIRSYEQYF.

This chain connects TRBV7-9 to TRBJ2-7; weak D call: TRBD2 (5 bases). V gave up 2 bases and J gave up 0 bases, with 11 bases separating them. This CDR3 contains 15 residues. Per the germline V gene, CDR1 is SEHNR and CDR2 is FQNEAQ (reference sequence). CDR3 region: CASSLMLGSSYEQYF. Written as DNA, the CDR3 is TGTGCCAGCAGCTTAATGTTAGGGAGCTCCTACGAGCAGTACTTC.

V usage is TRBV5-1 and J usage is TRBJ1-1, with 7 positions matching TRBD1. Germline CDR1 is SGHRS and CDR2 is YFSETQ. The CDR3 runs 15 residues. V trimming: 0 bases; J trimming: 5 bases; junction bases outside the gene matches: 7. The CDR3: CASSLGQGWETEAFF. CDR3 nucleotide sequence: TGCGCCAGCAGCTTGGGACAGGGTTGGGAGACTGAAGCTTTCTTT.

This clone was counted between two and nine times. Here the CDR3 reads CASSYPVNTEAFF. The DNA of the CDR3 is TGTGCCAGCAGTTATCCAGTAAACACTGAAGCTTTCTTT. This chain joins TRBV6-2 or TRBV6-3 and TRBJ1-1; D is unclear. The CDR3 contains 13 residues. The ends were cut back, 3 bases at V and 2 bases at J, with 7 bases in the middle. Germline-derived CDR1 and CDR2 are MNHEY and SVGEGT.

The chain is built from TRBV6-5 and TRBJ1-2; TRBD1 agrees at 7 bases. Unmatched junction bases numbered 4, after V lost 5 bases and J lost 7 bases. Germline V gene sequence: CDR1 MNHEY, CDR2 SVGAGI. The CDR3 consists of 12 residues. DNA for the CDR3: TGTGCCAGCAGTCAAAACAGGGGTGGCTACACCTTC. It translates to CASSQNRGGYTF.

As regards this clone: Within the sample, other DNA sequences also encode this same CDR3. The chain's CDR3 is CASSLGQGVDGYTF. The CDR3 DNA is TGCGCCAGCAGCTTGGGCCAGGGGGTGGATGGCTACACCTTC. This chain joins TRBV5-1 and TRBJ1-2; 7 nucleotides match TRBD1. Germline assignment: CDR1 SGHRS and CDR2 YFSETQ. The CDR3 covers 14 residues. Trimming removed 0 bases from V and 6 bases from J; junction bases left unmatched: 5.

The rearrangement links TRBV28 to TRBJ1-2; TRBD1 agrees at 10 bases. Germline loops: CDR1 MDHEN, CDR2 SYDVKM. This CDR3 is built from 14 residues. The junction had 1 base not matched to a gene; V was cut back by 3 bases and J by 3 bases. The CDR3 protein is CASSLDRGDYGYTF. As DNA, the CDR3 is TGTGCCAGCAGTTTGGACAGGGGGGACTATGGCTACACCTTC.

The chain couples TRBV7-9 to TRBJ1-1, with unresolved D. V was clipped by 2 bases and J by 3 bases, with 4 bases between them. CDR1 is SEHNR, CDR2 FQNEAQ, per germline (reference sequence). This CDR3 comprises 12 residues. DNA of the CDR3: TGTGCCAGCAGCTTAAGCCACACTGAAGCTTTCTTT. Its translation: CASSLSHTEAFF.

The chain recombines TRBV3-1 (or the pseudogene TRBV3-2) with TRBJ2-2; a weak D match, TRBD2 (7 bases). CDR3 length equals 16 residues. The germline gives CDR1 LGHDT, CDR2 YNNKEL (reference sequence). V lost 7 bases, J lost 4 bases, and 19 bases lay in between. The DNA of the CDR3 is TGTGCCAGCACCGAAAACGGGGGGCCCGTCACCGGGGAGCTGTTTTTT. It encodes CASTENGGPVTGELFF.

The chain links TRBV2 to TRBJ1-5; TRBD1 matches at 7 bases. Germline V gene sequence: CDR1 SNHLY, CDR2 FYNNEI. With 8 bases clipped from V and 6 bases from J, the junction kept 4 bases outside the gene matches. The CDR3 runs to 12 residues. CDR3 bases: TGTGCCAGCCGACAGGGTAGTCAGCCCCAGCATTTT. It translates to CASRQGSQPQHF.

This clone was observed a single time. The CDR3 DNA is TGTGCCAGCAGTTTAAAGGAGACTAGGGGCACTGAAGCTTTCTTT. Its protein is CASSLKETRGTEAFF. J is TRBJ1-1 and V is TRBV27; possibly TRBD1 for D (5 bases). The germline V and J ends were trimmed by 2 bases and 4 bases, with 14 bases remaining between them. The CDR3 is 15 residues long. Germline V CDR1 and CDR2: MNHEY, SMNVEV (reference sequence).

The chain links TRBV19 to TRBJ2-1, with D maybe TRBD1 (6 bases). V dropped 7 bases and J dropped 1 base, with 11 bases sitting between them. Germline lookup yields CDR1 LNHDA and CDR2 SQIVND (reference sequence). The CDR3 sequence is 14 residues long. Written as DNA, the CDR3 is TGTGCCAGTACGGGGCAGGGGTCCTACAATGAGCAGTTCTTC. Translation: CASTGQGSYNEQFF.

This sequence joins TRBV6-6 and TRBJ1-1; no clear D gene. Per the germline V gene, CDR1 is MNHNY and CDR2 is SVGAGI (reference sequence). CDR3 size: 13 residues. V gave up 6 bases and J gave up 11 bases, with 19 bases separating them. The CDR3 nucleotides are TGTGCCAGCAGCCCACTTGAGGGTAGTTTGGCTTTCTTT. Its protein product is CASSPLEGSLAFF.

The chain is built from TRBV28 and TRBJ2-1; D unclear. This CDR3 is built from 15 residues. Germline CDR1 is MDHEN and CDR2 is SYDVKM. The V and J ends lost 3 bases and 4 bases respectively, with 13 bases between them. DNA for the CDR3: TGTGCCAGCAGTTTGAAGCCTACGAGTTACAATGAGCAGTTCTTC. It encodes CASSLKPTSYNEQFF.

The J gene is TRBJ2-2, the V gene TRBV11-2; 7 bases agree with TRBD1. Germline assignment: CDR1 SGHAT and CDR2 FQNNGV. The length of the CDR3 is 16 residues. The trim removed 5 bases at V and 5 bases at J, leaving 11 bases unmatched. The CDR3 region has the DNA TGTGCCAGCAGCCTCCCGGGACAGTTGGAAACCGGGGAGCTGTTTTTT. It encodes CASSLPGQLETGELFF.

The V call is TRBV19, the J call TRBJ2-5; TRBD1 is a possible D gene (5 bases). CDR1 LNHDA and CDR2 SQIVND come from the germline V gene (reference sequence). V shed 5 bases and J shed 4 bases, with 17 bases lying between them. There are 15 residues in the CDR3. The CDR3 bases are TGTGCCAGTAGTTTGCTCAGGGATCCGCGAGAGACCCAGTACTTC. Its translation is CASSLLRDPRETQYF.

V and J are TRBV4-1 and TRBJ1-2, with 8 positions matching TRBD1. Germline CDR1 MGHRA, CDR2 YSYEKL. J was trimmed by 7 bases and V by 4 bases; bases with no gene match: 8. This CDR3 is 14 amino acids long. CDR3 DNA sequence: TGCGCCAGCAGCCTTGACAGGGGCCCTCTTGGCTACACCTTC. This codes for CASSLDRGPLGYTF.